The entry below gives a single TCR beta chain sequence along with its context. Profiled with immunoSEQ multiplex PCR; TCRdb holds only in-frame clones, not every one. The sample includes over 100,000 clones, 88% of them seen just once. This sample was included in a study of control samples from healthy donors and cancer patients. The clonotype comes from a man between 45 and 60 years old in good health. The sequencing sample was made of blood.

CDR3 region: CSARLPPGYTF. For the CDR3, the DNA is TGCAGTGCTAGGTTGCCCCCCGGCTACACCTTC. The chain is built from TRBV20-1 and TRBJ1-2, with D unresolved. V lost 3 bases to trimming and J lost 8 bases, with 10 bases between them. Germline V CDR1 and CDR2: DFQATT, SNEGSKA (reference sequence). The CDR3 spans 11 residues.